This T cell receptor (beta chain) was recovered during a study of blood T cell repertoires in COVID-19. The V end lost 0 bases, the J end lost 6 bases, and 13 bases lay between the germline ends. The CDR3 is 14 amino acids. Per germline, CDR1 SGHDT and CDR2 YYEEEE. Repertoires were generated with immunoSEQ multiplex PCR, while TCRdb's copy carries only in-frame clones and drops some. The data contain approximately 130,000 clones, approximately 77% of them seen just once; the ten biggest clones take up roughly 20%. There are a few counts of this clone. The gene calls are TRBV5-6 and TRBJ2-7; tentative D call: TRBD2 (6 bases). The sequenced sample consisted of peripheral blood. This clonotype originated in a man older than 75 with acute or convalescent COVID-19. The CDR3 coding sequence is TGTGCCAGCAGCTTGGGCGGGAAGGGGAGCGAGCAGTACTTC. Translating gives CASSLGGKGSEQYF.